This T cell receptor beta chain was sequenced during a study of response to subunit inactivated influenza vaccine. V was pared by 6 bases and J by 7 bases, with 7 bases of the junction left unmatched. Germline values: CDR1 ENHRY, CDR2 SYGVKD. The CDR3 spans 13 residues. With respect to this clonotype: Its antigen is currently unknown.

Study-level points and caveats: Seasonal influenza vaccination, on each occasion, was suggested by the authors to recruit few new T cells.

TCRdb analysed the RT-PCR reads with MiXCR anew, one entry per CDR3 protein. The repertoire holds 700,000 to 800,000 distinct CDR3 sequences, with less than 20% as singletons. This specimen consisted of PBMCs from blood, obtained 4 to 6 days after vaccination. The source is a man in his forties or fifties who received an inactivated influenza vaccine. The chain joins TRBV10-3 to TRBJ1-1; 8 nucleotides agree with TRBD1. CDR3 nucleotides: TGTGCCATCAGCCCGGACAGGGCTCATGAAGCTTTCTTT. It encodes CAISPDRAHEAFF.